The 28 T cell receptor beta chains reported below all come from one sample, sequenced in a study of T cell responses to AZD1222 COVID-19 vaccine. Some clones are missing from TCRdb's copy, which holds only in-frame ones; the method was immunoSEQ multiplex PCR. The sample consists of fewer than 120,000 clones, about 85% of them appearing once. The material was peripheral blood, obtained on day 0 of AZD1222 vaccination. The origin of the receptors is an adult in good health.

A few counts support this clone. This rearrangement joins TRBV18 to TRBJ1-6; 7 positions match TRBD1. The CDR3 has 14 residues. Germline trimming cut 6 bases from V and 6 bases from J; bases unmatched to any gene: 5. Germline V CDR1 and CDR2: KGHSH, LQKENI. The CDR3 DNA follows: TGTGCCAGCTCTCGGGACAGCGGTAATTCACCCCTCCACTTT. Its protein product is CASSRDSGNSPLHF.

This clone was recorded once. The chain carries TRBV3-1 (or the pseudogene TRBV3-2) and TRBJ2-5; no reliable D call. The CDR3 totals 12 residues. The V end lost 1 base, the J end lost 2 bases, and 2 bases lay between the germline ends. CDR1 is LGHDT, CDR2 YNNKEL, per germline (reference sequence). Here the CDR3 reads CASSQGQETQYF. CDR3 bases: TGTGCCAGCAGCCAAGGACAAGAGACCCAGTACTTC.

V usage is TRBV19 and J usage is TRBJ2-7; the D gene is possibly TRBD1 (6 bases). In germline, CDR1 is LNHDA, CDR2 SQIVND (reference sequence). Trimming stripped 8 bases from V and 3 bases from J, with 11 bases between. The CDR3 extends over 12 amino acids. This CDR3 reads CASEGVNYEQYF. DNA of the CDR3: TGTGCCAGTGAGGGGGTCAACTACGAGCAGTACTTC.

The chain is built from TRBV5-4 and TRBJ1-3; the match to TRBD1 covers 12 bases. This CDR3 has 15 residues. Germline-derived CDR1 and CDR2 are SGHNT and YYREEE (reference sequence). V gave up 4 bases and J gave up 8 bases; unmatched junction bases: 7. The CDR3 loop reads CASSAGQGARHTIYF. The CDR3 DNA is TGTGCCAGCAGCGCGGGACAGGGGGCGAGGCACACCATATATTTT.

The chain carries TRBV7-2 and TRBJ1-3; D not certain. The CDR3 totals 11 residues. Germline loops: CDR1 SGHTA, CDR2 FQGNSA. The V gene lost 7 bases and the J gene lost 7 bases, with 8 bases spanning the gap. CDR3 protein: CASTWWNTIYF. CDR3 in DNA: TGTGCCAGCACATGGTGGAACACCATATATTTT.

The CDR3 DNA sequence: TGCGCCAGCAGCCACAACTCCGACCAGGCCATAGATACGCAGTATTTT. This sequence encodes CASSHNSDQAIDTQYF. The chain employs TRBV5-1 and TRBJ2-3; D not resolved. The V gene lost 4 bases and the J gene lost 5 bases, with 20 bases spanning the gap. Per the germline V gene, CDR1 is SGHRS and CDR2 is YFSETQ. The CDR3 runs to 16 residues.

The genes are TRBV6-5 and TRBJ1-2; D unclear. The CDR3 runs 15 residues. Germline values: CDR1 MNHEY, CDR2 SVGAGI. V gave up 5 bases and J gave up 1 base, with 14 bases separating them. CDR3 residues: CASSQKQLGNYGYTF. The CDR3 region has the DNA TGTGCCAGCAGTCAGAAGCAGCTGGGTAACTATGGCTACACCTTC.

This chain uses TRBV5-1 with TRBJ2-1, with D perhaps being TRBD1 or TRBD2 (5 bases each). This CDR3 has 18 residues. V lost 0 bases, J lost 6 bases, and 22 bases lay in between. CDR1 is SGHRS, CDR2 YFSETQ, per germline. The CDR3 sequence is CASSLARGQGATFNEQFF. The CDR3 region has the DNA TGCGCCAGCAGCTTGGCTCGGGGCCAAGGGGCGACTTTCAATGAGCAGTTCTTC.

This chain joins TRBV4-1 and TRBJ2-2; D gene uncertain. This CDR3 has 17 amino acids. Per the germline V gene, CDR1 is MGHRA and CDR2 is YSYEKL. V lost 0 bases, J lost 1 base, and 12 bases lay in between. The DNA for the CDR3 is TGCGCCAGCAGCCAAGATAAGTGGAAAGGGAACACCGGGGAGCTGTTTTTT. As protein: CASSQDKWKGNTGELFF.

This chain joins TRBV18 and TRBJ1-5; D unresolved. Germline CDR1 and CDR2: KGHSH and LQKENI. Trimming shortened V by 3 bases and J by 1 base, and 13 bases separated the two germline ends. This CDR3 is built from 16 residues. The CDR3 coding sequence is TGTGCCAGCTCACCGCTGGATCATCTCAGCAATCAGCCCCAGCATTTT. Translated: CASSPLDHLSNQPQHF.

The gene calls are TRBV15 and TRBJ2-7; a possible D gene is TRBD2 (5 bases). Trimming took 0 bases from V and 1 from J, leaving 10 bases between them. This CDR3 spans 15 amino acids. Germline V gives CDR1 LNHNV, CDR2 YYDKDF (reference sequence). Here the CDR3 DNA reads TGTGCCACCAGCAGAGATAGCGACGGTTCCTACGAGCAGTACTTC. It specifies CATSRDSDGSYEQYF.

The CDR3 DNA is TGTGCCAGCAGTTTAAACGGAGACACTGAAGCTTTCTTT. This sequence encodes CASSLNGDTEAFF. This rearrangement joins TRBV12-3 or TRBV12-4 to TRBJ1-1, with D uncertain. Trimming cost V 2 bases and J 3 bases, with 7 bases left between them. This CDR3 is 13 amino acids long.

The rearrangement joins TRBV11-2 to TRBJ2-5, with no clear D. Trimming shortened V by 0 bases and J by 9 bases, and 11 bases separated the two germline ends. CDR3 length equals 13 residues. The germline V gene has CDR1 SGHAT and CDR2 FQNNGV. CDR3: CASSLDVSAAQYF. CDR3 coding DNA: TGTGCCAGCAGCTTAGACGTGTCGGCGGCCCAGTACTTC.

The chain employs TRBV18 and TRBJ1-1, with TRBD1 matching over 10 bases. With V trimmed by 4 bases and J by 1 base, 0 bases remained unmatched. Germline V gene lookup returns CDR1 KGHSH and CDR2 LQKENI. The CDR3 runs to 14 residues. The CDR3 reads CASSRQGANTEAFF. The CDR3 nucleotides are TGTGCCAGCTCACGACAGGGGGCGAACACTGAAGCTTTCTTT.

This chain links TRBV5-1 with TRBJ1-4; no clear D. CDR1 SGHRS and CDR2 YFSETQ come from the germline V gene. Trimming removed 7 bases from V and 4 bases from J, with 14 bases in between. The CDR3 sequence is 14 residues long. The CDR3 loop reads CASLARLLNEKLFF. In DNA, the CDR3 is TGCGCCAGCTTGGCCCGGCTCCTTAATGAAAAACTGTTTTTT.

This clone was counted only a few times. The chain combines TRBV24-1 with TRBJ1-4, with 8 bases matching TRBD1. Germline V gene lookup returns CDR1 KGHDR and CDR2 SFDVKD. V lost 4 bases to trimming and J lost 0 bases; unmatched junction nucleotides: 6. This CDR3 contains 17 residues. CDR3 residues: CATSDPGTGTTNEKLFF. In DNA form, the CDR3 reads TGTGCCACCAGTGACCCGGGGACAGGTACAACTAATGAAAAACTGTTTTTT.

The chain links TRBV6-5 to TRBJ1-3; 7 nucleotides agree with TRBD1. CDR3 length: 12 residues. The germline V gene has CDR1 MNHEY and CDR2 SVGAGI. After removal of 6 bases from V and 8 bases from J, the junction contained 4 bases not matched to a gene. The CDR3 sequence: CASRYGTDTIYF. CDR3 nucleotide sequence: TGTGCCAGCAGATATGGGACAGACACCATATATTTT.

The rearrangement uses TRBV18 and TRBJ2-5, with D perhaps being TRBD1 or TRBD2 (5 bases each). V shed 7 bases and J shed 2 bases, with 14 bases lying between them. The CDR3 loop spans 14 amino acids. Per germline, CDR1 KGHSH and CDR2 LQKENI. The CDR3 is CASFLLEGQETQYF. The CDR3 DNA follows: TGTGCCAGCTTTCTCCTCGAGGGGCAAGAGACCCAGTACTTC.

The CDR3 reads CASSPGPRNSPLHF. CDR3 bases: TGTGCCAGCAGCCCGGGACCTCGGAATTCACCCCTCCACTTT. This rearrangement joins TRBV9 to TRBJ1-6; D perhaps matches TRBD1 (5 bases). This CDR3 region has 14 residues. Deletions cut 4 bases from V and 7 bases from J, with 12 bases between. Germline V lookup: CDR1 SGDLS, CDR2 YYNGEE.

The chain is built from TRBV5-4 and TRBJ2-2, with TRBD2 matching 16 bases. Germline CDR1 and CDR2: SGHNT and YYREEE (reference sequence). Trimming cost V 3 bases and J 6 bases; bases outside gene matches: 5. The CDR3 consists of 17 residues. CDR3 bases: TGTGCCAGCAGCTCGGGGACTAGCGGGGGGGCCCCCGGGGAGCTGTTTTTT. Amino acid sequence: CASSSGTSGGAPGELFF.

CDR3 residues: CASSSTGTGANTEAFF. In DNA form, the CDR3 reads TGTGCCAGCAGTTCCACCGGGACAGGGGCGAACACTGAAGCTTTCTTT. The chain links TRBV6-2 or TRBV6-3 to TRBJ1-1; 10 bases are a match to TRBD1. The germline CDR1 and CDR2 sequences are MNHEY and SVGEGT. The CDR3 spans 16 residues. V dropped 4 bases and J dropped 1; count of bases not matched to a gene: 6.

CDR3 coding DNA: TGCAGCGTTGAGGAGGACAGGGGTCCAAATGGCTACACCTTC. Protein sequence: CSVEEDRGPNGYTF. The chain carries TRBV29-1 and TRBJ1-2; TRBD1 aligns across 9 bases. The CDR3 consists of 14 residues. The V and J ends lost 3 bases and 6 bases, in that order; junction bases with no gene match: 8. Germline V gene sequence: CDR1 SQVTM, CDR2 ANQGSEA.

The chain joins TRBV3-1 (or the pseudogene TRBV3-2) to TRBJ1-5; 8 bases match TRBD1. The CDR3 loop spans 15 amino acids. Germline loops: CDR1 LGHDT, CDR2 YNNKEL (reference sequence). The J segment lost 8 bases and the V segment lost 0 bases, leaving 6 bases of the junction unmatched. CDR3 in DNA: TGTGCCAGCAGCCAAGATGCGGGGACAGGAAAGCCCCAGCATTTT. Translating it yields CASSQDAGTGKPQHF.

This chain joins TRBV6-5 and TRBJ1-1, with D uncertain. Trimming removed 2 bases from V and 2 bases from J, with 6 bases in between. CDR1 and CDR2 from the germline V gene are MNHEY and SVGAGI. The length of the CDR3 is 13 residues. CDR3 coding DNA: TGTGCCAGCAGTTACGGGAGTAACACTGAAGCTTTCTTT. Its protein is CASSYGSNTEAFF.

The chain combines TRBV13 with TRBJ1-5, with TRBD1 matching over 7 bases. From germline, CDR1 is PRHDT and CDR2 FYEKMQ (reference sequence). The trim removed 4 bases at V and 4 bases at J, leaving 10 bases unmatched. The CDR3 loop spans 16 amino acids. The CDR3 DNA reads TGTGCCAGCAGCTGCACAGACAGGGTGCCAAATCAGCCCCAGCATTTT. Protein: CASSCTDRVPNQPQHF.

This chain links TRBV5-4 with TRBJ1-2; a possible D gene is TRBD1 (6 bases). V was pared by 2 bases and J by 4 bases, with 12 bases between. The germline V gene encodes CDR1 SGHNT and CDR2 YYREEE (reference sequence). The CDR3 covers 14 residues. For the CDR3, the DNA is TGTGCCAGCAGCTTTACAGGGTCTGGCTATGGCTACACCTTC. Translating it yields CASSFTGSGYGYTF. Using reference TRBV5-4 and TRBJ1-2 for the parts outside the CDR3, the full variable domain is ETGVTQSPTHLIKTRGQQVTLRCSSQSGHNTVSWYQQALGQGPQFIFQYYREEENGRGNFPPRFSGLQFPNYSSELNVNALELDDSALYLCASSFTGSGYGYTFGSGTRLTVV.

This clone appeared a few times. This chain joins TRBV19 and TRBJ1-2; possibly TRBD1 for D (5 bases). Trimming removed 5 bases at V and 4 bases at J, with 17 bases between. Germline CDR1 is LNHDA and CDR2 is SQIVND (reference sequence). CDR3 length: 15 amino acids. The CDR3 sequence is CASSPNPGQFYGYTF. The CDR3 DNA reads as TGTGCCAGTAGTCCCAACCCAGGACAATTCTATGGCTACACCTTC.

The gene calls are TRBV7-8 and TRBJ1-1; D call uncertain. CDR1 and CDR2 (germline): SGHVS, FQNEAQ. V was shortened by 6 bases and J by 1 base, with 15 bases between the two germline ends. The CDR3 runs 15 residues. The CDR3 nucleotides read TGTGCCAGCAGTTCGAACAGAGGATGGAACACTGAAGCTTTCTTT. Residues: CASSSNRGWNTEAFF.